This section outlines one TCR beta chain sequence together with its context. The V end was cut by 0 bases, the J end by 6 bases, with 15 bases between. The length of the CDR3 is 17 residues. Germline V gives CDR1 LGHNA, CDR2 YSLEER. Using immunoSEQ multiplex PCR, the repertoire was profiled, and TCRdb retains in-frame clones only, with some absent. Of over 150,000 clones in the sample, approximately 85% were seen once. These data come from a study of blood T cell repertoires in COVID-19. Across the whole study: From T cells, B-cell-depleted T cells, or PBMCs came the material, which was cDNA or gDNA.

This TCR came from a man aged 35-49 years who had recovered from COVID-19. Sequencing was performed on PBMCs or T cells enriched from blood (not recorded which). The gene calls are TRBV4-3 and TRBJ1-6; D might be TRBD1 (5 bases). DNA of the CDR3: TGCGCCAGCAGCCAAGATGGGGCAGGATGGACTAATTCACCCCTCCACTTT. Amino acids: CASSQDGAGWTNSPLHF.